This TCR beta chain comes out of a study of blood T cell repertoires in COVID-19. Turning to the study itself: Researchers got acute and convalescent COVID-19 samples from the United States, Italy and Spain.

In the original workflow: Reference gene primer amplification gave estimated nucleated cell counts. The protocol was immunoSEQ multiplex PCR, while the TCRdb copy is restricted to in-frame clones and leaves out a portion. V and J calls and clone size are copied from that table; D and trimming were computed from the DNA. This sample yields about 280,000 clones, of which roughly 90% are seen a single time; around 14% belongs to the top ten. V lost 5 bases, J lost 5 bases, and 7 bases stayed unmatched. The CDR3 has 14 residues. Per germline, CDR1 KGHDR and CDR2 SFDVKD. The receptor was derived from a woman in her sixties or seventies with COVID-19, enrolled during active disease. This chain uses TRBV24-1 with TRBJ1-2, with 7 bases lining up with TRBD1. The specimen was peripheral blood. Here the CDR3 reads CATSGRDRTYGYTF. The CDR3 coding sequence is TGTGCCACCAGTGGGCGGGACAGAACATATGGCTACACCTTC.